These 4 T cell receptor beta chains share one sample of origin, sequenced in a study of T cell repertoires in cytomegalovirus infection. TCRdb reprocessed the reads with MiXCR, giving one entry per CDR3 protein. The sample has about 300,000 distinct CDR3 sequences, about 23% seen once. Sequenced input: PBMCs. All receptors come from a human donor in good health (CMV status not recorded). Some clones in this sample may be carry-over from other donors' samples.

This clonotype has only a few counts. One junction end disagrees with the germline gene, perhaps due to a read error. The chain links TRBV11-2 to TRBJ1-1; D is perhaps TRBD1 (5 bases). The CDR3 is 17 residues long. Germline loops: CDR1 SGHAT, CDR2 FQNNGV. The DNA of the CDR3 is TGTGCCAGCAGCTTAGTTTCAGGGATGCGTCTGAATACTGAAGCTTTCTTT. It encodes CASSLVSGMRLNTEAFF.

This clonotype was seen ten or more times. This chain joins TRBV7-9 and TRBJ1-5; no definite D call. The CDR3 totals 13 residues. Trimming left V 7 bases short and J 5 bases short, with 12 bases between. The germline V gene has CDR1 SEHNR and CDR2 FQNEAQ (reference sequence). The CDR3 sequence is CASTGGEYQPQHF. DNA for the CDR3: TGTGCCAGCACGGGTGGGGAGTATCAGCCCCAGCATTTT.

The J gene is TRBJ2-6, the V gene TRBV29-1; D is unresolved. Germline CDR1 and CDR2: SQVTM and ANQGSEA. The CDR3 contains 13 residues. Trimming stripped 5 bases from V and 2 bases from J, with 7 bases between. CDR3 loop: CSVNVAGANVLTF. CDR3 bases: TGCAGCGTTAACGTAGCTGGGGCCAACGTCCTGACTTTC.

This chain links TRBV20-1 with TRBJ2-5; tentative D call: TRBD2 (7 bases). Trimming stripped 3 bases from V and 1 base from J, with 24 bases between. Germline V gene data show CDR1 as DFQATT and CDR2 as SNEGSKA (reference sequence). There are 18 residues in the CDR3. The CDR3 region is CSASTLKGGLVSQETQYF. The CDR3 nucleotides read TGCAGTGCTAGCACACTCAAGGGGGGGCTTGTCTCCCAAGAGACCCAGTACTTC.